The T cell receptor beta chain under discussion was sequenced for a study of identifying expanded T cells in peripheral blood. TCRdb's table, derived via immunoSEQ multiplex PCR, lists solely in-frame clones and lacks some. The sample shows 58,000 or so clones, around four fifths of them seen only once. V was clipped by 4 bases and J by 6 bases, with 15 bases between them. The CDR3 has 15 residues. CDR1 is ENHRY and CDR2 is SYGVKD in the germline V gene. Study-level points and caveats: Variance in clone template counts between roughly two-week samples significantly increased with total template count across all healthy donors. Technical replicates showed about 1.2 changed clones; approximately 2 weeks about 16.4; four weeks 19.

About this clone itself: Antigen unknown.

V and J are TRBV10-3 and TRBJ2-2; D gene ambiguous. Sequencing used blood. The sequence derives from a person aged 18 to 70 in good health. CDR3 loop: CAISGSAAPPGELFF. The CDR3 nucleotides read TGTGCCATCAGTGGGTCCGCTGCCCCCCCCGGGGAGCTGTTTTTT.